One T cell receptor (beta chain) is described in this entry. What it binds is not known. The sample originates from a study of T cells after yellow fever vaccination. UMIs and a universal primer site were added when TCR cDNA was made by 5'RACE template switching. TCRdb ran MiXCR on the 5' RACE reads and lists one entry per CDR3 protein. The table shows around 610,000 distinct CDR3 sequences, with roughly 13% occurring only once. Study-level results: Within FACS-sorted repertoires, abundant clonotypes contaminating from the bulk population could be present. A small proportion of clonotypes was detected in both the CD4 and CD8 compartments.

The CDR3 is made up of 15 amino acids. Deletions cut 1 base from V and 6 bases from J, with 15 bases between. Germline V gives CDR1 SGHNT, CDR2 YYREEE (reference sequence). The sequence was obtained from a man aged 30 to 45 who received the YFV17D yellow fever vaccine. The V and J genes are TRBV5-4 and TRBJ2-3, with a tentative D call TRBD2 (7 bases). The sequenced sample was PBMCs, obtained on the day of the yellow fever booster vaccination. CDR3 bases: TGTGCCAGCAGCTTGAAAGGGGGAGGGCCGGATACGCAGTATTTT. Protein: CASSLKGGGPDTQYF.